This TCR beta chain is from a study of response to subunit inactivated influenza vaccine. Study-level results: T cells newly recruited by each seasonal influenza vaccination are few, the authors suggested.

From the RT-PCR reads, TCRdb called clonotypes with MiXCR, one entry per CDR3 protein. The data show 710,000 or so distinct CDR3 sequences, 15% to 19% seen once. This clonotype was counted between two and nine times. Its antigen is still unknown. Per germline, CDR1 MGHRA and CDR2 YSYEKL. V was shortened by 1 base and J by 4 bases, with 4 bases between the two germline ends. The CDR3 extends over 12 amino acids. This TCR was recovered from a man between 50 and 59 years old who received an inactivated influenza vaccine. The chain uses TRBV4-1 and TRBJ2-5; D unclear. Sequences were derived from PBMCs from blood, sampled 11 to 12 days after vaccination. Here the CDR3 reads CASSQGPETQYF. Written as DNA, the CDR3 is TGCGCCAGCAGCCAAGGCCCAGAGACCCAGTACTTC.